The clone carrying this T cell receptor beta chain was observed a handful of times. The target antigen is unknown. One entry per CDR3 protein results from TCRdb running MiXCR on the 5' RACE reads. This sample has around 480,000 distinct CDR3 sequences, with 14% found just once. This sample is drawn from a study of identical twins. Study-level findings and limits: Within beta out-of-frame sequences, the excess sharing observed between twins was weaker.

The germline gives CDR1 SGDLS, CDR2 YYNGEE. V gave up 4 bases and J gave up 1 base; unmatched junction bases: 9. This CDR3 spans 18 amino acids. The same data also went into a second study, on yellow fever vaccine responses in identical twins. In that study: Twins' vaccine T cell responses reportedly seemed partly convergent and partly personalized.

The sequencing sample was made of CD4+ T cells sorted from blood. The sequence derives from a woman between 18 and 29 years old in good health. V usage is TRBV9 and J usage is TRBJ2-5; 14 bases map to TRBD2. The CDR3 sequence: CASSSRTSGRPSQETQYF. The CDR3 region has the DNA TGTGCCAGCAGCTCCCGGACTAGCGGGAGGCCGTCCCAAGAGACCCAGTACTTC. The full variable domain, in which reference TRBV9 and TRBJ2-5 provide the parts outside the CDR3, is DSGVTQTPKHLITATGQRVTLRCSPRSGDLSVYWYQQSLDQGLQFLIQYYNGEERAKGNILERFSAQQFPDLHSELNLSSLELGDSALYFCASSSRTSGRPSQETQYFGPGTRLLVL.